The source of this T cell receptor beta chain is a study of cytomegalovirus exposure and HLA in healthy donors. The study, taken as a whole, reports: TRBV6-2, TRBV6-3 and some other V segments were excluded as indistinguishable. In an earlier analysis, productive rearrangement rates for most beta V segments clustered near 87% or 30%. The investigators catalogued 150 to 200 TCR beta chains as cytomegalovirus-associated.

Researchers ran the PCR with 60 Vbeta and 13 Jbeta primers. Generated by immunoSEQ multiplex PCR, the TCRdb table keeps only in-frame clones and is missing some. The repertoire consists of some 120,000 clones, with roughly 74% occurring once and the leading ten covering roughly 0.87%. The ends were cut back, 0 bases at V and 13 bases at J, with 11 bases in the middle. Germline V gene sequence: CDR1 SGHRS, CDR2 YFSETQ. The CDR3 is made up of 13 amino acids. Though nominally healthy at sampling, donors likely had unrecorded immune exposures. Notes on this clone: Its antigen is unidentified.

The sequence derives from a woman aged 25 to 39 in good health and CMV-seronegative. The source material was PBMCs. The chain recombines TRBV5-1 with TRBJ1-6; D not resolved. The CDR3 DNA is TGCGCCAGCAGCTTGGAGGAGTTCCTGCCCCTCCACTTT. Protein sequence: CASSLEEFLPLHF. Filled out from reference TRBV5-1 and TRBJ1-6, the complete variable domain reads KAGVTQTPRYLIKTRGQQVTLSCSPISGHRSVSWYQQTPGQGLQFLFEYFSETQRNKGNFPGRFSGRQFSNSRSEMNVSTLELGDSALYLCASSLEEFLPLHFGNGTRLTVT.